The 27 T cell receptor beta chains below come from one sample, sequenced in a study of cytomegalovirus exposure and HLA in healthy donors (dated by TCRdb to the late 2010s). Libraries were prepared through the immunoSEQ multiplex PCR assay. For the multiplex PCR, a mixture combining 60 forward primers for TCR Vbeta segments and 13 reverse primers for TCR Jbeta segments was used. This immuneACCESS table, as held by TCRdb, lists in-frame sequences with V and J called but not all clones. Of the missing ones, under half trace to an unresolved V gene in checked studies; the others have no known cause. In this sample the table shows approximately 150,000 clones, roughly 80% of which occur a single time. The ten largest clones represent roughly 10% of the sample. Material for sequencing was PBMCs. These TCRs come from a man aged 18-30 years in good health and CMV-seropositive.

The chain is built from TRBV2 and TRBJ2-5, with 8 nucleotides matching TRBD2. The ends lost 5 bases at V and 2 bases at J; junction bases unmatched: 4. There are 14 residues in the CDR3. Germline V gives CDR1 SNHLY, CDR2 FYNNEI. CDR3 bases: TGTGCCAGCAGTTTTCGACTAGCGCAAGAGACCCAGTACTTC. Amino acid sequence: CASSFRLAQETQYF.

The rearrangement uses TRBV28 and TRBJ1-4; D may be TRBD1 (6 bases). Trimming left V 8 bases short and J 7 bases short, with 32 bases between. Germline CDR1 and CDR2: MDHEN and SYDVKM. CDR3 length: 19 residues. In DNA form, the CDR3 reads TGTGCCAGCGAATCCAACGTTGCAGGGGAAGGCGCGATGGTTGAAAAACTGTTTTTT. It is translated as CASESNVAGEGAMVEKLFF.

This clone was seen a few times. J is TRBJ2-5 and V is TRBV2; 11 bases match TRBD2. Germline CDR1 reads SNHLY; CDR2 reads FYNNEI. V shed 4 bases, J shed 5 bases, and the junction held 9 bases outside the gene matches. This CDR3 is built from 16 residues. The CDR3 sequence: CASSGVLAGGMETQYF. The DNA for the CDR3 is TGTGCCAGCAGTGGGGTGCTAGCGGGAGGAATGGAGACCCAGTACTTC.

This clone turned up a few times. This rearrangement joins TRBV10-3 to TRBJ2-7, with 7 bases aligning to TRBD2. The CDR3 totals 15 residues. Germline values: CDR1 ENHRY, CDR2 SYGVKD. V dropped 3 bases and J dropped 6; count of bases not matched to a gene: 11. CDR3 amino acids: CAISDEGGPVREQYF. The CDR3 coding sequence is TGTGCCATCAGTGACGAGGGAGGGCCCGTCCGCGAGCAGTACTTC.

This chain joins TRBV6-5 and TRBJ2-7; 9 nucleotides match TRBD2. Unmatched junction bases numbered 7, after V lost 7 bases and J lost 6 bases. Per the germline V gene, CDR1 is MNHEY and CDR2 is SVGAGI. CDR3 size: 13 residues. The CDR3 DNA reads as TGTGCCAGCAAGGGCGGGAGGGCCGGCGAGCAGTACTTC. It translates to CASKGGRAGEQYF.

The J gene is TRBJ1-1, the V gene TRBV4-2; D is unclear. The CDR3 runs 15 residues. The V and J ends lost 1 base and 0 bases respectively, with 9 bases between them. Germline assignment: CDR1 LGHNA and CDR2 YNFKEQ. The CDR3 spells CASSQAGDMNTEAFF. The CDR3 DNA sequence: TGTGCCAGCAGCCAAGCCGGGGATATGAACACTGAAGCTTTCTTT.

This clone was detected a few times. V gene TRBV30 combines with J gene TRBJ2-7; 12 bases match TRBD1. The germline gives CDR1 GTSNPN, CDR2 SVGIG (reference sequence). With V trimmed by 4 bases and J by 5 bases, 9 bases remained unmatched. The CDR3 is 15 amino acids. The CDR3 here is CAWKTPGTGGHEQYF. The CDR3 coding sequence is TGTGCCTGGAAAACCCCCGGGACAGGGGGCCACGAGCAGTACTTC.

The rearrangement links TRBV2 to TRBJ1-5; D unresolved. CDR1 SNHLY and CDR2 FYNNEI come from the germline V gene. Trimming removed 7 bases from V and 8 bases from J, with 12 bases in between. This CDR3 comprises 12 residues. The DNA for the CDR3 is TGTGCCAGCAAGGAGAACGGGAAGCCCCAGCATTTT. It yields the protein CASKENGKPQHF.

J is TRBJ2-1 and V is TRBV28; TRBD2 aligns across 11 bases. Germline-derived CDR1 and CDR2 are MDHEN and SYDVKM. The CDR3 covers 16 residues. After removal of 6 bases from V and 4 bases from J, the junction contained 8 bases not matched to a gene. CDR3 in amino acids: CASRYELAGAYNEQFF. In DNA, the CDR3 is TGTGCCAGCAGATACGAACTAGCGGGAGCATACAATGAGCAGTTCTTC.

The chain links TRBV7-3 to TRBJ1-1, with D possibly being TRBD1 (5 bases). This CDR3 spans 15 amino acids. Germline loops: CDR1 SGHTA, CDR2 FQGTGA. Trimming removed 1 base at V and 0 bases at J, with 9 bases between. CDR3 sequence (DNA): TGTGCCAGCAGCTTAATCGACAGTATGAACACTGAAGCTTTCTTT. It yields the protein CASSLIDSMNTEAFF.

DNA for the CDR3: TGTGCCAGCAGCTTCGATTTGGACACCCCTACAACCAAAAACATTCAGTACTTC. It encodes CASSFDLDTPTTKNIQYF. The chain combines TRBV7-2 with TRBJ2-4, with a tentative D call TRBD1 (5 bases). The germline V and J ends were trimmed by 3 bases and 2 bases, with 20 bases remaining between them. There are 18 residues in the CDR3. Germline CDR1 reads SGHTA; CDR2 reads FQGNSA. The variable domain in full, completed from reference TRBV7-2 and TRBJ2-4, reads GAGVSQSPSNKVTEKGKDVELRCDPISGHTALYWYRQSLGQGLEFLIYFQGNSAPDKSGLPSDRFSAERTGGSVSTLTIQRTQQEDSAVYLCASSFDLDTPTTKNIQYFGAGTRLSVL.

The V call is TRBV14, the J call TRBJ2-5; D is undetermined. The CDR3 sequence is 12 residues long. V was clipped by 2 bases and J by 5 bases, with 6 bases between them. CDR1 and CDR2 from the germline V gene are SGHDN and FVKESK. The CDR3 nucleotides read TGTGCCAGCAGCCAAATTCCTGAGACCCAGTACTTC. Protein product: CASSQIPETQYF. Filled out from reference TRBV14 and TRBJ2-5, the complete variable domain reads EAGVTQFPSHSVIEKGQTVTLRCDPISGHDNLYWYRRVMGKEIKFLLHFVKESKQDESGMPNNRFLAERTGGTYSTLKVQPAELEDSGVYFCASSQIPETQYFGPGTRLLVL.

V is TRBV4-1 and J is TRBJ1-2; 7 nucleotides line up with TRBD1. Germline trimming cut 4 bases from V and 6 bases from J; bases unmatched to any gene: 14. The CDR3 sequence is 16 residues long. Germline loops: CDR1 MGHRA, CDR2 YSYEKL. CDR3 residues: CASSRLPQQGRHGYTF. CDR3 coding DNA: TGCGCCAGCAGCCGACTCCCCCAACAGGGGCGTCATGGCTACACCTTC.

The chain recombines TRBV2 with TRBJ1-4, with TRBD1 identical over 11 bases. There are 14 residues in the CDR3. The germline V gene has CDR1 SNHLY and CDR2 FYNNEI. Trimming took 11 bases from V and 5 from J; bases not matched to a gene: 7. The CDR3 nucleotides are TGTGCCGGCGGACAGGGGGCGCAAAATGAAAAACTGTTTTTT. This codes for CAGGQGAQNEKLFF.

About this clone itself: The sample contains more than one DNA sequence encoding this CDR3. V usage is TRBV6-1 and J usage is TRBJ2-3; TRBD2 matches at 7 bases. The CDR3 contains 16 residues. Germline V gene sequence: CDR1 MNHNS, CDR2 SASEGT. V gave up 3 bases and J gave up 7 bases; unmatched junction bases: 13. The CDR3 coding sequence is TGTGCCAGCAGTGAGGCTGCGGGGGAGCGACCATATACGCAGTATTTT. This gives the protein CASSEAAGERPYTQYF.

In the case of this clone: Mismatch with germline at one junction end may stem from a read error. This chain connects TRBV2 to TRBJ1-4; weak D call: TRBD1 (6 bases). From germline, CDR1 is SNHLY and CDR2 FYNNEI. The CDR3 length is 16 residues. CDR3 protein: CASREGGGTTNEKLFF. CDR3 DNA sequence: TGTGCCAGCAGGGAAGGGGGGGGGACAACTAATGAAAAACTGTTTTTT.

The rearrangement links TRBV10-2 to TRBJ2-3, with 8 bases fitting TRBD1. With V trimmed by 6 bases and J by 5 bases, 4 bases remained unmatched. The germline V gene has CDR1 WSHSY and CDR2 SAAADI. CDR3 length: 13 amino acids. CDR3 nucleotide sequence: TGCGCCAGCAGCAGGACAGGGAAAGATACGCAGTATTTT. Amino acid sequence: CASSRTGKDTQYF.

As regards this clone: Sequence at one end of the junction differs from germline and may be a read error. V and J are TRBV27 and TRBJ2-5, with D possibly TRBD2 on 6 matching bases. The germline gives CDR1 MNHEY, CDR2 SMNVEV (reference sequence). The CDR3 spans 13 residues. This chain's CDR3 is CASSIRSGEAQYF. The DNA for the CDR3 is TGTGCCAGCAGTATCCGTAGCGGAGAGGCCCAGTACTTC.

V usage is TRBV28 and J usage is TRBJ2-2; tentative D call: TRBD1 (6 bases). This CDR3 is 14 amino acids long. Looked up from germline, CDR1 is MDHEN and CDR2 is SYDVKM. V was shortened by 8 bases and J by 1 base, with 11 bases between the two germline ends. The CDR3 DNA sequence: TGTGCCAGCTCTGGACAGCTGAACACCGGGGAGCTGTTTTTT. This translates into CASSGQLNTGELFF.

The chain recombines TRBV20-1 with TRBJ2-7; D is ambiguous. Germline-derived CDR1 and CDR2 are DFQATT and SNEGSKA (reference sequence). The CDR3 runs 11 residues. With 3 bases removed from V and 3 bases from J, the gap between germline ends came to 6 bases. In DNA form, the CDR3 reads TGCAGTGCTAGTCCCTACTACGAGCAGTACTTC. This gives the protein CSASPYYEQYF.

To note about this clone: At one of its ends the junction is not consistent with the germline gene, which may arise from a read error. The chain combines TRBV2 with TRBJ2-3, with 14 bases aligning to TRBD2. Germline V CDR1 and CDR2: SNHLY, FYNNEI. The length of the CDR3 is 15 residues. CDR3 sequence: CASSEAGTSGRLSNF. The CDR3 DNA follows: TGTGCCAGCAGTGAAGCGGGGACTAGCGGGAGACTCTCGAATTTT.

The chain uses TRBV19 and TRBJ2-2, with D tentatively TRBD2 (7 bases). Between the trimmed V and J ends, which lost 6 bases and 3 bases, there was a span of 20 bases. CDR3 length: 17 amino acids. Germline values: CDR1 LNHDA, CDR2 SQIVND (reference sequence). CDR3 in amino acids: CASSNLEGGRDTGELFF. In nucleotides, the CDR3 is TGTGCCAGTAGCAACCTCGAAGGGGGGAGGGACACCGGGGAGCTGTTTTTT.

A note on this clone: The conserved phenylalanine or tryptophan is not found at the CDR3 terminus, so this likely reflects a read error. The V call is TRBV5-1, the J call TRBJ1-1, with TRBD1 identical over 9 bases. There are 15 residues in the CDR3. Germline CDR1 is SGHRS and CDR2 is YFSETQ. Germline trimming cut 0 bases from V and 1 base from J; bases unmatched to any gene: 1. The CDR3 protein is CASSLEGQGNTEAFL. DNA for the CDR3: TGCGCCAGCAGCTTGGAGGGACAGGGGAACACTGAAGCTTTCCTT.

This clone was picked up a small number of times. This sequence joins TRBV5-1 and TRBJ1-1; D is unclear. Germline V gene lookup returns CDR1 SGHRS and CDR2 YFSETQ. The CDR3 has 14 residues. Trimming pared 4 bases from V and 3 bases from J, leaving 13 bases between. The CDR3 region has the DNA TGCGCCAGCAGCGTGGTGGCTGTGGACACTGAAGCTTTCTTT. The encoded protein is CASSVVAVDTEAFF.

The chain uses TRBV13 and TRBJ1-1; 7 positions agree with TRBD1. The CDR3 contains 14 residues. CDR1 and CDR2 from the germline V gene are PRHDT and FYEKMQ (reference sequence). J gave up 11 bases and V 2 bases, and 11 bases lay outside the gene matches. The CDR3 nucleotides read TGTGCCAGCAGCTTACTCTCTTTACAGGGGTCGGCTTTCTTT. Translating it yields CASSLLSLQGSAFF.

This chain connects TRBV5-1 to TRBJ2-5; D is possibly TRBD1 (6 bases). The J call may be faulty, since TRBJ2-7 better matches the DNA end. CDR1 is SGHRS, CDR2 YFSETQ, per germline. CDR3 size: 15 residues. CDR3: CASRPNLGGNYEQYF. In nucleotides, the CDR3 is TGCGCCAGCAGGCCTAATTTAGGGGGAAACTACGAGCAGTACTTC.

CDR3 in amino acids: CASSASGSDTQYF. CDR3 bases: TGTGCCAGCAGCGCCTCAGGATCCGATACGCAGTATTTT. The chain joins TRBV9 to TRBJ2-3; no clear D. Per germline, CDR1 SGDLS and CDR2 YYNGEE. The CDR3 sequence is 13 residues long. V lost 3 bases and J lost 6, with 11 bases in between.